A single sample is the source of the 32 T cell receptor beta chains below, sequenced in a study of blood T cell repertoires in COVID-19. Sequencing was performed with immunoSEQ multiplex PCR; in TCRdb, only in-frame clones are kept and a portion is missing. The profile shows about 360,000 clones, around 87% of them singletons. Sequencing input: PBMCs or T cells enriched from blood (not recorded which). These receptors were obtained from a man aged 40-55 years in a cohort exposed to, infected with or recovered from COVID-19 (not recorded which).

The chain links TRBV15 to TRBJ1-2; D unresolved. Trimming took 0 bases from V and 8 from J, leaving 16 bases between them. This CDR3 region has 15 residues. Germline V gene sequence: CDR1 LNHNV, CDR2 YYDKDF (reference sequence). CDR3 DNA: TGTGCCACCAGCAGAGATAGAGGACTATCCAGGGGCTACACCTTC. Protein sequence: CATSRDRGLSRGYTF.

The chain joins TRBV27 to TRBJ1-1; 10 bases match TRBD1. The J segment lost 4 bases and the V segment lost 8 bases, leaving 1 base of the junction unmatched. Germline values: CDR1 MNHEY, CDR2 SMNVEV (reference sequence). This CDR3 contains 12 residues. CDR3 DNA sequence: TGTGCCAGCCGGACAGGGGGCACTGAAGCTTTCTTT. Amino acid sequence: CASRTGGTEAFF.

This chain uses TRBV2 with TRBJ2-7; D is possibly TRBD1 (5 bases). The CDR3 extends over 11 amino acids. The germline CDR1 and CDR2 sequences are SNHLY and FYNNEI. V was cut by 11 bases and J by 5 bases, with 13 bases left in between. The CDR3 DNA follows: TGTGCCGGCGCAGGGTTCAACGAGCAGTACTTC. Amino acid sequence: CAGAGFNEQYF.

The genes are TRBV5-4 and TRBJ2-6, with a weak D call TRBD1 (6 bases). Trimming removed 4 bases at V and 1 base at J, with 15 bases between. CDR3 length: 17 residues. CDR1 is SGHNT, CDR2 YYREEE, per germline (reference sequence). The CDR3 DNA is TGTGCCAGCAGCCAGGGGTCCTTACCTTCTGGGGCCAACGTCCTGACTTTC. Its protein product is CASSQGSLPSGANVLTF.

About this clone: At the DNA level, this CDR3 is encoded by other sequences in the same sample as well. This chain links TRBV18 with TRBJ1-1, with D possibly being TRBD1 (5 bases). Looked up from germline, CDR1 is KGHSH and CDR2 is LQKENI. Trimming removed 3 bases at V and 1 base at J, with 9 bases between. The CDR3 length is 14 residues. The CDR3 DNA reads as TGTGCCAGCTCACCGCGGCAGGGGAACACTGAAGCTTTCTTT. Its translation is CASSPRQGNTEAFF.

The V gene is TRBV10-3, the J gene TRBJ2-1, with D perhaps TRBD2 (6 bases). The V end lost 2 bases, the J end lost 4 bases, and 9 bases lay between the germline ends. CDR3 length equals 14 residues. Germline V gives CDR1 ENHRY, CDR2 SYGVKD. The CDR3 nucleotides read TGTGCCATCAGTGAGCGGGAGACGTACAATGAGCAGTTCTTC. Translated: CAISERETYNEQFF.

The CDR3 loop is CASSEPPGLAGGDTQYF. The CDR3 coding sequence is TGTGCCAGCAGTGAACCTCCGGGACTAGCGGGAGGAGATACGCAGTATTTT. The chain is built from TRBV2 and TRBJ2-3, with 15 bases matching TRBD2. CDR3 length: 17 residues. Germline lookup yields CDR1 SNHLY and CDR2 FYNNEI. Trimming at V came to 2 bases and at J to 5 bases, leaving 5 bases not matched to a gene.

This chain joins TRBV6-5 and TRBJ2-1, with TRBD2 matching over 11 bases. Germline values: CDR1 MNHEY, CDR2 SVGAGI. The CDR3 runs to 15 residues. Trimming took 6 bases from V and 6 from J; bases not matched to a gene: 7. The CDR3 here is CASRLTSGRFNEQFF. The CDR3 DNA follows: TGTGCCAGCAGATTAACTAGCGGGAGATTCAATGAGCAGTTCTTC.

This clone was seen more than once but under ten times. V gene TRBV6-1 combines with J gene TRBJ1-3, with TRBD1 as a possible D gene (5 bases). CDR1 is MNHNS and CDR2 is SASEGT in the germline V gene. V lost 2 bases and J lost 4, with 15 bases in between. The CDR3 is 16 amino acids. CDR3 sequence reads: CASSERQTTWGNTIYF. The CDR3 nucleotides read TGTGCCAGCAGTGAAAGACAGACAACGTGGGGAAACACCATATATTTT.

In DNA, the CDR3 is TGCGCCAGCAGCCAAGAAGGGGGCAACCTGAACACTGAAGCTTTCTTT. This codes for CASSQEGGNLNTEAFF. The V gene is TRBV4-1, the J gene TRBJ1-1, with 7 bases aligning to TRBD1. Germline lookup yields CDR1 MGHRA and CDR2 YSYEKL. This CDR3 has 16 amino acids. V was clipped by 0 bases and J by 0 bases; unmatched bases: 4.

The CDR3 loop reads CSVDRNMNTEAFF. The CDR3, as DNA: TGCAGCGTTGACAGGAATATGAACACTGAAGCTTTCTTT. V is TRBV29-1 and J is TRBJ1-1; D gene unclear. V lost 3 bases to trimming and J lost 0 bases, with 8 bases between them. The CDR3 sequence is 13 residues long. Germline V lookup: CDR1 SQVTM, CDR2 ANQGSEA.

The chain carries TRBV28 and TRBJ2-3; D unclear. This CDR3 region has 11 residues. Per germline, CDR1 MDHEN and CDR2 SYDVKM. Trimming stripped 5 bases from V and 10 bases from J, with 10 bases between. CDR3 sequence reads: CASSAVEAQYF. The CDR3 nucleotides read TGTGCCAGCAGTGCGGTAGAAGCGCAGTATTTT.

The chain combines TRBV19 with TRBJ2-1, with D possibly being TRBD2 (5 bases). This CDR3 is 17 amino acids long. Trimming shortened V by 5 bases and J by 5 bases, and 22 bases separated the two germline ends. The V gene's germline CDR1 is LNHDA and CDR2 SQIVND (reference sequence). CDR3 nucleotide sequence: TGTGCCAGTAGTCTAAGGTCGGTTTCGGGATCTAACAATGAGCAGTTCTTC. It translates to CASSLRSVSGSNNEQFF.

The V gene is TRBV11-2, the J gene TRBJ1-2; 9 nucleotides align to TRBD1. The CDR3 has 14 residues. In germline, CDR1 is SGHAT, CDR2 FQNNGV. The V gene end was trimmed by 5 bases and the J gene end by 8 bases; junction bases not matched to a gene: 9. Written as DNA, the CDR3 is TGTGCCAGCAGCCCGGGACAGGGCCGGATGGGCTACACCTTC. Amino acid sequence: CASSPGQGRMGYTF.

The CDR3 DNA reads TGTGCCAGCAGTTTAACAGGGGGCGGCTATAGCAATCAGCCCCAGCATTTT. It translates to CASSLTGGGYSNQPQHF. The chain recombines TRBV28 with TRBJ1-5, with 9 bases fitting TRBD1. V lost 2 bases, J lost 0 bases, and 5 bases stayed unmatched. The CDR3 length is 17 residues. Germline-derived CDR1 and CDR2 are MDHEN and SYDVKM.

This chain uses TRBV3-1 (or the pseudogene TRBV3-2) with TRBJ2-1, with 8 bases aligning to TRBD2. With 6 bases clipped from V and 0 bases from J, the junction kept 7 bases outside the gene matches. The CDR3 is 16 amino acids. Germline V CDR1 and CDR2: LGHDT, YNNKEL (reference sequence). The CDR3 is CASSQGLVYSYNEQFF. The CDR3 DNA follows: TGTGCCAGCAGTCAGGGACTAGTGTACTCCTACAATGAGCAGTTCTTC.

The V call is TRBV7-9, the J call TRBJ1-5, with 7 positions matching TRBD1. This CDR3 is built from 14 residues. Losses at the gene ends were 5 bases for V and 2 bases for J; bases not matched to a gene: 3. CDR1 is SEHNR and CDR2 is FQNEAQ in the germline V gene (reference sequence). CDR3 bases: TGTGCCAGCAGCACAGGGGCCGGCAATCAGCCCCAGCATTTT. Protein product: CASSTGAGNQPQHF. The variable domain in full, with the rest retrieved from reference TRBV7-9 and TRBJ1-5, is DTGVSQNPRHKITKRGQNVTFRCDPISEHNRLYWYRQTLGQGPEFLTYFQNEAQLEKSRLLSDRFSAERPKGSFSTLEIQRTEQGDSAMYLCASSTGAGNQPQHFGDGTRLSIL.

J is TRBJ1-1 and V is TRBV7-9; 8 nucleotides line up with TRBD1. V dropped 8 bases and J dropped 4; count of bases not matched to a gene: 9. The CDR3 loop spans 14 amino acids. Germline lookup yields CDR1 SEHNR and CDR2 FQNEAQ (reference sequence). In DNA, the CDR3 is TGTGCCAGCGCTCTGCAGGGGGCGACCACTGAAGCTTTCTTT. Translating it yields CASALQGATTEAFF.

The chain combines TRBV6-5 with TRBJ2-1, with 10 bases that match TRBD2. This CDR3 has 11 residues. Germline V gene sequence: CDR1 MNHEY, CDR2 SVGAGI. Losses at the gene ends were 6 bases for V and 16 bases for J; bases not matched to a gene: 6. The CDR3 sequence: CASSSGTSEFF. The CDR3 DNA reads TGTGCCAGCAGCTCCGGGACTAGCGAATTCTTC.

The CDR3 region is CASSLTAGGTDTQYF. CDR3 coding DNA: TGTGCCAGCAGTTTAACGGCAGGGGGCACAGATACGCAGTATTTT. This rearrangement joins TRBV28 to TRBJ2-3, with a possible D match to TRBD1 (6 bases). This CDR3 is 15 amino acids long. The germline gives CDR1 MDHEN, CDR2 SYDVKM. The V and J ends lost 2 bases and 1 base respectively, with 10 bases between them.

The genes are TRBV5-1 and TRBJ1-1; D is possibly TRBD1 (6 bases). The CDR3 is made up of 18 amino acids. V lost 0 bases, J lost 1 base, and 19 bases lay in between. The germline V gene has CDR1 SGHRS and CDR2 YFSETQ. In nucleotides, the CDR3 is TGCGCCAGCAGCTTGGGTGGGCGGCCAGGGGCAGGGAACACTGAAGCTTTCTTT. This sequence encodes CASSLGGRPGAGNTEAFF.

This clone has only a few counts. The chain links TRBV5-4 to TRBJ2-7; 10 bases map to TRBD2. CDR1 is SGHNT and CDR2 is YYREEE in the germline V gene (reference sequence). This CDR3 is built from 16 residues. Trimming removed 4 bases from V and 2 bases from J; junction bases left unmatched: 9. CDR3 amino acids: CASSVRTSGAPYEQYF. CDR3 nucleotides: TGTGCCAGCAGCGTTAGGACTAGCGGAGCGCCCTACGAGCAGTACTTC.

This chain links TRBV29-1 with TRBJ2-1; TRBD2 aligns across 12 bases. The length of the CDR3 is 16 residues. CDR1 is SQVTM, CDR2 ANQGSEA, per germline. Unmatched junction bases numbered 9, after V lost 5 bases and J lost 4 bases. The CDR3: CSVPRTSGTLYNEQFF. In DNA form, the CDR3 reads TGCAGCGTTCCCCGGACTAGCGGGACCTTATACAATGAGCAGTTCTTC.

The chain combines TRBV29-1 with TRBJ1-1; 8 bases agree with TRBD1. The ends lost 8 bases at V and 1 base at J; junction bases unmatched: 9. This CDR3 has 14 residues. Germline loops: CDR1 SQVTM, CDR2 ANQGSEA. This CDR3 is CSSNIGTGNTEAFF. The DNA of the CDR3 is TGCAGCTCCAATATAGGGACAGGGAACACTGAAGCTTTCTTT.

The chain is built from TRBV10-2 and TRBJ2-7; 14 bases agree with TRBD2. Germline V gene lookup returns CDR1 WSHSY and CDR2 SAAADI. V dropped 5 bases and J dropped 7; count of bases not matched to a gene: 4. CDR3 length: 14 residues. For the CDR3, the DNA is TGCGCCAGCAGTTCCGGGACTAGCGGGAGTGAGCAGTACTTC. Translated: CASSSGTSGSEQYF.

The chain joins TRBV5-1 to TRBJ2-4, with 8 bases that match TRBD2. This CDR3 spans 16 amino acids. J lost 4 bases, V lost 4 bases, and 10 bases had no gene match. In germline, CDR1 is SGHRS, CDR2 YFSETQ. The CDR3 nucleotides are TGCGCCAGCAGCATTTTAGCGGGAAGCCCTAAAAACATTCAGTACTTC. Protein: CASSILAGSPKNIQYF.

The J gene is TRBJ2-7, the V gene TRBV18, with 8 nucleotides matching TRBD2. V shed 6 bases and J 5 bases; nucleotides not matched to a gene: 9. CDR1 is KGHSH and CDR2 is LQKENI in the germline V gene. The CDR3 length is 14 residues. The chain's CDR3 is CASSRSGSHHEQYF. CDR3 DNA: TGTGCCAGCTCGAGAAGCGGGAGCCACCACGAGCAGTACTTC.

V gene TRBV7-2 combines with J gene TRBJ2-7, with 7 nucleotides matching TRBD2. Trimming took 1 base from V and 4 from J; bases not matched to a gene: 7. Germline V gene lookup returns CDR1 SGHTA and CDR2 FQGNSA. This CDR3 has 15 amino acids. The DNA for the CDR3 is TGTGCCAGCAGCTTAGGGGGAGGGAGGAGTTACGAGCAGTACTTC. Amino acid sequence: CASSLGGGRSYEQYF.

J is TRBJ2-1 and V is TRBV7-8; TRBD2 matches at 8 bases. Germline V CDR1 and CDR2: SGHVS, FQNEAQ. V shed 5 bases, J shed 4 bases, and the junction held 10 bases outside the gene matches. This CDR3 contains 16 residues. The CDR3 nucleotides are TGTGCCAGCAGCCGAAGGGGACTAGGGTGGTACAATGAGCAGTTCTTC. It is translated as CASSRRGLGWYNEQFF.

The chain carries TRBV9 and TRBJ2-3, with 8 positions matching TRBD2. With V trimmed by 0 bases and J by 2 bases, 5 bases remained unmatched. The germline V gene encodes CDR1 SGDLS and CDR2 YYNGEE. The CDR3 has 16 residues. The CDR3 loop reads CASSVAIAGNTDTQYF. Here the CDR3 DNA reads TGTGCCAGCAGCGTAGCCATAGCGGGAAACACAGATACGCAGTATTTT.

The chain carries TRBV10-3 and TRBJ2-2, with 8 bases matching TRBD1. Germline V CDR1 and CDR2: ENHRY, SYGVKD. J lost 3 bases, V lost 4 bases, and 4 bases had no gene match. The length of the CDR3 is 15 residues. CDR3 in DNA: TGTGCCATCAGTGGTCAACAGGGGGACACCGGGGAGCTGTTTTTT. The encoded protein is CAISGQQGDTGELFF.

In its sample, this clone was seen a few times. The chain has TRBV10-3 and TRBJ2-2; 9 bases match TRBD2. The J segment lost 1 base and the V segment lost 6 bases, leaving 0 bases of the junction unmatched. This CDR3 has 14 residues. Per germline, CDR1 ENHRY and CDR2 SYGVKD. The DNA for the CDR3 is TGTGCCATCAGGACTAGCGGGAACACCGGGGAGCTGTTTTTT. Protein: CAIRTSGNTGELFF.